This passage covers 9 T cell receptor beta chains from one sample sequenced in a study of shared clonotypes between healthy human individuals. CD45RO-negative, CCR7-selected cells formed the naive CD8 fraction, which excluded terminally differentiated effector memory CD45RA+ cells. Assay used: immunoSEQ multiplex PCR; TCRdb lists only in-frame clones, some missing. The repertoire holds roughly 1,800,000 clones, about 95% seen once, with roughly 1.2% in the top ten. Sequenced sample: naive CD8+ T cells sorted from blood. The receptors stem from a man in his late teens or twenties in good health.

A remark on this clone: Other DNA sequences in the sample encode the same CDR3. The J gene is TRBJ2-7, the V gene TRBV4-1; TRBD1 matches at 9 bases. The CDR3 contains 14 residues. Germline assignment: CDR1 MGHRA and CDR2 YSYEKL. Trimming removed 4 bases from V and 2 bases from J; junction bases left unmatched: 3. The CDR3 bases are TGCGCCAGCAGCCTGGGACAGGGTACCTACGAGCAGTACTTC. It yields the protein CASSLGQGTYEQYF.

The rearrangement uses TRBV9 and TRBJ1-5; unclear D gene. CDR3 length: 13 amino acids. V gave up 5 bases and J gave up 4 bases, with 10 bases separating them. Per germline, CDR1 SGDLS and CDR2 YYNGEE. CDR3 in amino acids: CASSGVGNQPQHF. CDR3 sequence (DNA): TGTGCCAGCAGTGGGGTGGGGAATCAGCCCCAGCATTTT.

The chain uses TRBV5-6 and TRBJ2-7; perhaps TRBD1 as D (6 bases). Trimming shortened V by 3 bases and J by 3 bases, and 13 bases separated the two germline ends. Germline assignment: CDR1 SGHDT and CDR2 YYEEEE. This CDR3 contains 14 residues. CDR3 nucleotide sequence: TGTGCCAGCAGCTCGAGGACAGCCCGCTACGAGCAGTACTTC. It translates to CASSSRTARYEQYF.

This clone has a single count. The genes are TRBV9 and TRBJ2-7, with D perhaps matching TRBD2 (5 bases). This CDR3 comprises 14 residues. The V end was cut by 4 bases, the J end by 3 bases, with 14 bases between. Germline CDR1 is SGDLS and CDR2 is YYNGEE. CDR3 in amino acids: CASSPPGSIYEQYF. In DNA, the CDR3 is TGTGCCAGCAGCCCTCCGGGATCAATCTACGAGCAGTACTTC.

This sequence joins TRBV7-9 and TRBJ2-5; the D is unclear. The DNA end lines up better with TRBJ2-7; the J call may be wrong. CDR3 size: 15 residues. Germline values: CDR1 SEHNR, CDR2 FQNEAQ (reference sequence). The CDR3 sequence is CASSSSTHSTYEQYF. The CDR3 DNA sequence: TGTGCCAGCAGCTCGAGCACCCACTCTACGTACGAGCAGTACTTC.

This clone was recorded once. Written as DNA, the CDR3 is TGCGCCAGCAGCCAAGGAGAGGGCAATCAGCCCCAGCATTTT. Translated, it gives CASSQGEGNQPQHF. The rearrangement joins TRBV4-1 to TRBJ1-5; no clear D gene. Germline V CDR1 and CDR2: MGHRA, YSYEKL. The CDR3 is 14 amino acids. The V gene lost 1 base and the J gene lost 2 bases, with 6 bases spanning the gap.

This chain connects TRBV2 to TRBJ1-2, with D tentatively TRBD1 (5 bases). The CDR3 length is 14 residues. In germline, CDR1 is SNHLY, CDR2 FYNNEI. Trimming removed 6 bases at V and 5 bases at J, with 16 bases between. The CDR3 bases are TGTGCCAGCAGCCCCCCTGGGACGGTTTATGGCTACACCTTC. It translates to CASSPPGTVYGYTF. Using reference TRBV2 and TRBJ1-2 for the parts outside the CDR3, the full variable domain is EPEVTQTPSHQVTQMGQEVILRCVPISNHLYFYWYRQILGQKVEFLVSFYNNEISEKSEIFDDQFSVERPDGSNFTLKIRSTKLEDSAMYFCASSPPGTVYGYTFGSGTRLTVV.

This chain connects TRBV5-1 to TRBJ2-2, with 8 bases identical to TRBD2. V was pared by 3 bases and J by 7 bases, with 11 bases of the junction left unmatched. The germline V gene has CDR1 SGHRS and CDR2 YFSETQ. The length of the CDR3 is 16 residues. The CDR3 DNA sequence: TGCGCCAGCAGCTGGACTCGCGGGGGGCAAGGCGGGGAGCTGTTTTTT. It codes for CASSWTRGGQGGELFF.

The CDR3 loop is CASSYGQLNEKLFF. DNA for the CDR3: TGTGCCAGCAGTTACGGGCAGCTTAATGAAAAACTGTTTTTT. The V and J genes are TRBV6-5 and TRBJ1-4, with unresolved D. V was shortened by 2 bases and J by 4 bases, with 8 bases between the two germline ends. There are 14 residues in the CDR3. Germline V lookup: CDR1 MNHEY, CDR2 SVGAGI.